Following are 14 T cell receptor beta chains from one sample sequenced in a study of blood T cell repertoires in COVID-19 (dated by TCRdb to 2019 to 2021). The protocol used for the library was the immunoSEQ multiplex PCR assay. In its TCRdb copy, this immuneACCESS table keeps in-frame sequences only and misses some clones. Where compared with another copy, unresolved V genes explain less than half of these, and the others have no known cause. A total of fewer than 150,000 clones appear in this sample, roughly four fifths of them only once. Roughly 10% of the sample is held by the ten biggest clonotypes. The sample taken for sequencing was peripheral blood. The receptors here all came from a human donor in a cohort sampled during active COVID-19.

This clone was observed a handful of times. The chain's CDR3 is CATSDPEQGATDTQYF. As DNA, the CDR3 is TGTGCCACCAGTGACCCCGAGCAGGGGGCTACAGATACGCAGTATTTT. The chain combines TRBV24-1 with TRBJ2-3, with 8 bases lining up with TRBD1. This CDR3 is 16 amino acids long. CDR1 is KGHDR, CDR2 SFDVKD, per germline. V gave up 4 bases and J gave up 3 bases; unmatched junction bases: 8.

CDR3 in DNA: TGTGCCAGCAGCCTAGGGACTAGCGGACTCACAGATACGCAGTATTTT. The encoded protein is CASSLGTSGLTDTQYF. The chain combines TRBV3-1 (or the pseudogene TRBV3-2) with TRBJ2-3; 11 bases are a match to TRBD2. The CDR3 is 16 residues long. The junction had 5 bases not matched to a gene; V was cut back by 4 bases and J by 2 bases. Germline assignment: CDR1 LGHDT and CDR2 YNNKEL (reference sequence).

The V and J genes are TRBV13 and TRBJ2-3; TRBD2 aligns across 7 bases. The CDR3 consists of 16 residues. The germline gives CDR1 PRHDT, CDR2 FYEKMQ (reference sequence). The V gene end was trimmed by 3 bases and the J gene end by 1 base; junction bases not matched to a gene: 7. Written as DNA, the CDR3 is TGTGCCAGCAGCTTTTCTGGCGGGGGTCGCACAGATACGCAGTATTTT. Its protein is CASSFSGGGRTDTQYF.

The CDR3 spells CASSSQGMGELFF. The CDR3 DNA reads TGTGCCAGCAGCTCCCAGGGGATGGGGGAGCTGTTTTTT. V and J are TRBV7-9 and TRBJ2-2; D possibly corresponds to TRBD1 (6 bases). The germline V and J ends were trimmed by 4 bases and 8 bases, with 11 bases remaining between them. The CDR3 spans 13 residues. The V gene's germline CDR1 is SEHNR and CDR2 FQNEAQ (reference sequence).

The chain recombines TRBV25-1 with TRBJ1-1; D possibly corresponds to TRBD1 (6 bases). The CDR3 totals 15 residues. Germline V gene sequence: CDR1 MGHDK, CDR2 SYGVNS. Deletions cut 6 bases from V and 0 bases from J, with 14 bases between. CDR3 residues: CASSPIGTMNTEAFF. The CDR3, as DNA: TGTGCCAGCAGCCCCATAGGGACAATGAACACTGAAGCTTTCTTT.

The V gene is TRBV6-1, the J gene TRBJ1-6; D is undetermined. V lost 1 base, J lost 4 bases, and 8 bases lay in between. The CDR3 totals 15 residues. Germline loops: CDR1 MNHNS, CDR2 SASEGT. This CDR3 reads CASSEGGRYNSPLHF. The CDR3 coding sequence is TGTGCCAGCAGTGAAGGCGGTCGATATAATTCACCCCTCCACTTT.

This chain links TRBV3-1 (or the pseudogene TRBV3-2) with TRBJ2-7; D possibly corresponds to TRBD2 (5 bases). The CDR3 is 15 amino acids. V dropped 0 bases and J dropped 9 bases, with 18 bases sitting between them. The germline gives CDR1 LGHDT, CDR2 YNNKEL (reference sequence). Written as DNA, the CDR3 is TGTGCCAGCAGCCAAGATCTAACGGGATCGGCCGCGCAGTACTTC. Amino acid sequence: CASSQDLTGSAAQYF.

V usage is TRBV19 and J usage is TRBJ2-7; 10 nucleotides align to TRBD1. CDR3 size: 15 residues. V was pared by 5 bases and J by 2 bases, with 6 bases of the junction left unmatched. The germline V gene has CDR1 LNHDA and CDR2 SQIVND (reference sequence). CDR3: CASSVEGQGAYEQYF. The CDR3 coding sequence is TGTGCCAGTAGTGTGGAAGGACAGGGGGCCTACGAGCAGTACTTC.

V is TRBV9 and J is TRBJ2-7; TRBD2 matches 10 bases. The J segment lost 2 bases and the V segment lost 0 bases, leaving 5 bases of the junction unmatched. The CDR3 has 16 amino acids. Germline CDR1 and CDR2: SGDLS and YYNGEE. For the CDR3, the DNA is TGTGCCAGCAGCGTAGACGCTAGCGGGGGTACCTACGAGCAGTACTTC. Residues: CASSVDASGGTYEQYF.

The chain has TRBV6-5 and TRBJ1-2; D perhaps matches TRBD1 (5 bases). The CDR3 is 16 amino acids. The V end lost 4 bases, the J end lost 8 bases, and 23 bases lay between the germline ends. Germline-derived CDR1 and CDR2 are MNHEY and SVGAGI. CDR3 residues: CASSFMSSRVLGGYTF. Written as DNA, the CDR3 is TGTGCCAGCAGTTTTATGTCTTCCAGGGTTTTGGGGGGCTACACCTTC.

The chain couples TRBV24-1 to TRBJ1-2; no clear D. This CDR3 spans 14 amino acids. CDR1 and CDR2 from the germline V gene are KGHDR and SFDVKD. The V gene lost 6 bases and the J gene lost 2 bases, with 12 bases spanning the gap. CDR3: CATSPGRGNYGYTF. The CDR3 nucleotides are TGTGCCACCAGTCCGGGGAGAGGGAACTATGGCTACACCTTC.

The chain is built from TRBV19 and TRBJ2-7; 7 nucleotides match TRBD2. V lost 3 bases and J lost 3; bases outside the gene matches: 8. This CDR3 is built from 15 residues. CDR1 is LNHDA and CDR2 is SQIVND in the germline V gene (reference sequence). CDR3 nucleotide sequence: TGTGCCAGTAGTATGACAGCGGGGAGGAGCTACGAGCAGTACTTC. It yields the protein CASSMTAGRSYEQYF. Full variable domain (outside the CDR3, taken from reference TRBV19 and TRBJ2-7): DGGITQSPKYLFRKEGQNVTLSCEQNLNHDAMYWYRQDPGQGLRLIYYSQIVNDFQKGDIAEGYSVSREKKESFPLTVTSAQKNPTAFYLCASSMTAGRSYEQYFGPGTRLTVT.

The chain couples TRBV7-9 to TRBJ2-7, with TRBD2 matching over 10 bases. The trim removed 6 bases at V and 8 bases at J, leaving 13 bases unmatched. The CDR3 totals 15 residues. The germline CDR1 and CDR2 sequences are SEHNR and FQNEAQ (reference sequence). The CDR3 bases are TGTGCCAGCAGTTCGTCCAGTAGCGGGGGGCTCAAGCAGTACTTC. Residues: CASSSSSSGGLKQYF.

This sequence joins TRBV10-3 and TRBJ1-1; D ambiguous. Germline V gene data show CDR1 as ENHRY and CDR2 as SYGVKD. V lost 10 bases and J 0 bases, leaving 21 bases between the germline ends. The length of the CDR3 is 16 residues. In DNA form, the CDR3 reads TGTGCCACCAAAAGTCGGGAGGGAGAGGTGAACACTGAAGCTTTCTTT. Amino acids: CATKSREGEVNTEAFF.